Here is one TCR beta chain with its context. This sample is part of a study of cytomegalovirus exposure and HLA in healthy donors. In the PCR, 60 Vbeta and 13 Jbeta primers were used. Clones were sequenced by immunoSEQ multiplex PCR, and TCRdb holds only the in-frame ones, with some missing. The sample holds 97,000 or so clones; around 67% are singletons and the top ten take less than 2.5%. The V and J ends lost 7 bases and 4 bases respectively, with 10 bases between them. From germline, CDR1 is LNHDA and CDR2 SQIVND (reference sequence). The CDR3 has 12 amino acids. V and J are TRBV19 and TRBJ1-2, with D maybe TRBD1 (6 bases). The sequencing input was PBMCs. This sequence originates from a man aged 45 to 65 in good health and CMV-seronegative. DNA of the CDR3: TGTGCCAGTAACGGCAGGGGCTATGGCTACACCTTC. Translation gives CASNGRGYGYTF.